The rows below give T cell receptor beta chains drawn from one sample of a study of shared clonotypes between healthy human individuals. Measured with immunoSEQ multiplex PCR; TCRdb has only the in-frame clones, and not every one. Of hundreds of thousands of clones listed, less than 80% are singletons. Sequenced material: memory CD4+ T cells sorted from blood. These receptors came from a woman in her twenties or thirties in good health. CDR3s include the opening cysteine and the closing phenylalanine or tryptophan. The D gene is left open where the match is weak. The size field is filled for only some rows; it gives once, few, many or a size class.

V	size	D	J	CDR3	DNA
TRBV27	NA	NA	TRBJ1-2	CASSSRTTGHTNYGYTF	TGTGCCAGCAGTTCGCGGACAACGGGACACACTAACTATGGCTACACCTTC
TRBV5-4	few	TRBD2	TRBJ2-7	CATSSGNSYEQYF	TGTGCCACCTCTAGCGGAAATTCCTACGAGCAGTACTTC
TRBV10-1	few	TRBD1	TRBJ1-1	CASREGQGATEAFF	TGCGCCAGCAGAGAGGGACAGGGGGCCACTGAAGCTTTCTTT
TRBV27	NA	TRBD1	TRBJ1-1	CASSPRQGTEAFF	TGTGCCAGCAGTCCAAGACAGGGGACTGAAGCTTTCTTT
TRBV5-1	NA	NA	TRBJ1-5	CASSRGSGDQPQHF	TGCGCCAGCAGCCGGGGGTCGGGGGATCAGCCCCAGCATTTT
TRBV5-1	NA	TRBD2	TRBJ2-3	CASSRRGSSGASTDTQYF	TGCGCCAGCAGCCGTAGAGGATCTAGCGGGGCCAGCACAGATACGCAGTATTTT
TRBV6-6	NA	TRBD2	TRBJ2-1	CASSRTSGPYNEQFF	TGTGCCAGCAGTCGGACTAGCGGACCTTACAATGAGCAGTTCTTC
TRBV4-1	NA	NA	TRBJ1-2	CASSQDLPTNYGYTF	TGCGCCAGCAGCCAAGACTTACCGACGAACTATGGCTACACCTTC
TRBV10-3	NA	NA	TRBJ1-5	CAIRGAGNQPQHF	TGTGCCATCAGGGGGGCAGGCAATCAGCCCCAGCATTTT
TRBV7-2	NA	NA	TRBJ2-1	CASSLYGNYNEQFF	TGTGCCAGCAGCTTATACGGGAATTACAATGAGCAGTTCTTC
TRBV2	NA	TRBD2	TRBJ2-3	CASAESSGKGTDTQYF	TGTGCCAGCGCGGAGTCTAGCGGGAAGGGCACAGATACGCAGTATTTT
TRBV7-9	NA	NA	TRBJ1-1	CASSFTDQNTEAFF	TGTGCCAGCAGCTTTACTGACCAGAACACTGAAGCTTTCTTT
TRBV11-2	many	NA	TRBJ1-2	CASSLDRSNYGYTF	TGTGCCAGCAGCTTAGACCGAAGTAACTATGGCTACACCTTC
TRBV6-1	once	TRBD2	TRBJ2-2	CASKTGGANTGELFF	TGTGCCAGCAAGACGGGAGGAGCGAACACCGGGGAGCTGTTTTTT
TRBV6-5	NA	TRBD2	TRBJ2-7	CASSYISLAGTYEQYF	TGTGCCAGCAGTTACATAAGTCTAGCGGGGACCTACGAGCAGTACTTC
TRBV5-1	once	NA	TRBJ2-2	CASSPLRREEGELFF	TGCGCCAGCAGCCCGCTACGAAGGGAAGAGGGGGAGCTGTTTTTT
TRBV10-3	NA	TRBD1	TRBJ1-5	CASNGQDNQPQHF	TGTGCCAGCAATGGACAGGACAATCAGCCCCAGCATTTT
TRBV30	NA	NA	TRBJ1-2	CAWSLGGSGGYTF	TGTGCCTGGAGTTTAGGGGGTTCGGGTGGCTACACCTTC
TRBV5-1	NA	NA	TRBJ2-5	CASSLTRLETQYF	TGCGCCAGCAGCTTGACCAGATTAGAGACCCAGTACTTC
TRBV2	NA	TRBD2	TRBJ2-3	CASRGTSGSTDTQYF	TGTGCCAGCCGAGGAACTAGCGGGAGCACAGATACGCAGTATTTT
TRBV7-2	NA	NA	TRBJ2-1	CASSRPKGNSQAYNEQFF	TGTGCCAGCAGCCGTCCGAAGGGGAATTCTCAGGCCTACAATGAGCAGTTCTTC
TRBV7-9	NA	TRBD2	TRBJ2-1	CASSTGLAHMVF	TGTGCCAGCAGCACAGGACTAGCGCACATGGTCTTC
TRBV2	NA	NA	TRBJ1-2	CASSPNLGNYGYTF	TGTGCCAGCAGCCCCAATTTGGGTAACTATGGCTACACCTTC
TRBV2	NA	NA	TRBJ2-6	CASSVEGSGANVLTF	TGTGCCAGCAGTGTTGAGGGCTCTGGGGCCAACGTCCTGACTTTC
TRBV6-5	NA	NA	TRBJ1-2	CASTVARGNHYGYTF	TGTGCCAGCACCGTTGCGAGGGGAAATCACTATGGCTACACCTTC
TRBV19	NA	TRBD1	TRBJ1-2	CASTNLRGRGSEERGYTF	TGTGCCAGTACCAACCTCCGCGGCAGGGGGTCCGAAGAGCGAGGCTACACCTTC
TRBV7-9	NA	NA	TRBJ2-3	CASSSSTDTQYF	TGTGCCAGCAGCTCCAGCACAGATACGCAGTATTTT
TRBV10-3	NA	NA	TRBJ1-3	CAISESQADTIYF	TGTGCCATCAGTGAGAGCCAGGCGGACACCATATATTTT
TRBV2	NA	TRBD1	TRBJ2-1	CASYDGQAFNEQFF	TGTGCCAGCTATGATGGACAGGCCTTCAATGAGCAGTTCTTC
TRBV30	NA	NA	TRBJ2-3	CAWSVLKRFTDTQYF	TGTGCCTGGAGTGTACTAAAGCGGTTCACAGATACGCAGTATTTT
TRBV5-4	NA	NA	TRBJ2-7	CASSLEGPERGLYF	TGTGCCAGCAGCTTGGAAGGGCCTGAAAGGGGACTGTACTTC
TRBV4-1	NA	NA	TRBJ2-7	CASSQIVQRVNEQYF	TGCGCCAGCAGCCAAATCGTCCAGCGGGTAAACGAGCAGTACTTC
TRBV19	NA	NA	TRBJ2-1	CASRRGTTTYNEQFF	TGTGCCAGTAGACGTGGGACAACTACGTACAATGAGCAGTTCTTC
TRBV4-1	NA	NA	TRBJ1-4	CASSQDLAGSGEKLFF	TGCGCCAGCAGCCAAGATCTTGCCGGAAGTGGTGAAAAACTGTTTTTT
TRBV5-1	many	NA	TRBJ1-5	CASSPGLDQPQHF	TGCGCCAGCAGCCCGGGTTTGGATCAGCCCCAGCATTTT
TRBV19	NA	NA	TRBJ1-5	CASSIRSQPQHF	TGTGCCAGTAGTATTAGGAGTCAGCCCCAGCATTTT
TRBV30	once	TRBD2	TRBJ2-1	CAWLPSSGAYNEQFF	TGTGCCTGGCTTCCAAGTAGCGGGGCCTACAATGAGCAGTTCTTC
TRBV2	NA	TRBD1	TRBJ1-1	CASRGRLGQGASDTEAFF	TGTGCCAGCAGGGGCCGTTTGGGACAGGGGGCTTCTGACACTGAAGCTTTCTTT
TRBV9	NA	NA	TRBJ2-7	CASSAGLSSSYEQYF	TGTGCCAGCAGCGCGGGACTTTCAAGCTCCTACGAGCAGTACTTC
TRBV6-1	NA	TRBD2	TRBJ2-7	CASSQLSGSGGEQYF	TGTGCCAGCAGCCAACTTAGCGGGAGTGGGGGCGAGCAGTACTTC
TRBV7-2	NA	NA	TRBJ1-1	CASSLGTQGVAFF	TGTGCCAGCAGCTTAGGGACCCAAGGGGTTGCTTTCTTT
TRBV2	NA	TRBD2	TRBJ2-3	CASSEAGAGGADTQYF	TGTGCCAGCAGTGAAGCAGGTGCGGGGGGCGCAGATACGCAGTATTTT
TRBV11-1	NA	NA	TRBJ2-7	CASSLNFDRNEQYF	TGTGCCAGCAGCTTAAACTTCGACCGCAACGAGCAGTACTTC
TRBV11-2	few	NA	TRBJ2-7	CASSSSGIIIYEQYF	TGTGCCAGCAGCTCCTCGGGCATAATCATCTACGAGCAGTACTTC
TRBV19	many	TRBD2	TRBJ2-5	CASSIGLAGVKTQYF	TGTGCCAGTAGTATCGGCCTAGCGGGAGTTAAGACCCAGTACTTC
TRBV7-9	NA	TRBD1	TRBJ1-2	CASSYPDRAYGYTF	TGTGCCAGCAGCTACCCGGACAGGGCCTATGGCTACACCTTC
TRBV6-1	NA	NA	TRBJ2-7	CASSDAGVYEQYF	TGTGCCAGCAGTGATGCCGGGGTCTACGAGCAGTACTTC
TRBV9	NA	TRBD1	TRBJ1-2	CASSVYSQGAGGYTF	TGTGCCAGCAGCGTATACTCTCAGGGGGCGGGAGGCTACACCTTC
TRBV2	NA	NA	TRBJ2-5	CASSEGLGTQYF	TGTGCCAGCAGTGAAGGTCTGGGGACCCAGTACTTC
TRBV27	NA	TRBD1	TRBJ2-1	CASRGTGTGQDEQFF	TGTGCCAGCAGGGGGACCGGGACAGGGCAGGATGAGCAGTTCTTC
TRBV27	once	NA	TRBJ2-2	CASKYPLNTGELFF	TGTGCCAGCAAATACCCACTGAACACCGGGGAGCTGTTTTTT
TRBV28	NA	NA	TRBJ2-7	CASSFSADSSPTYEQYF	TGTGCCAGCAGTTTCTCCGCCGACAGCTCTCCTACCTACGAGCAGTACTTC
TRBV6-1	NA	NA	TRBJ1-3	CASRETRRGQFVNTIYF	TGTGCCAGCAGGGAAACCCGACGAGGACAGTTTGTAAACACCATATATTTT
TRBV29-1	NA	NA	TRBJ1-2	CSVTQGSDYGYTF	TGCAGCGTTACTCAGGGATCGGACTATGGCTACACCTTC
TRBV28	NA	NA	TRBJ2-7	CASSPPGAGMAYEQYF	TGTGCCAGCAGTCCTCCCGGGGCAGGTATGGCCTACGAGCAGTACTTC
TRBV4-1	NA	NA	TRBJ2-2	CASSSAAQLNTGELFF	TGCGCCAGCAGCTCAGCGGCACAACTAAACACCGGGGAGCTGTTTTTT
TRBV4-2	NA	TRBD2	TRBJ2-7	CASSLIAGGPNEQYF	TGTGCCAGCAGCCTCATAGCGGGAGGGCCGAACGAGCAGTACTTC
TRBV27	NA	NA	TRBJ2-3	CASSFWGWGTDTQYF	TGTGCCAGCAGTTTTTGGGGATGGGGCACAGATACGCAGTATTTT